This T cell receptor (beta chain) is drawn from a study of PD-1 blockade in classical Hodgkin lymphoma. Study results and limitations: Baseline diversity in complete responders resembled that of newly diagnosed patients. Sources of repertoire differences remain undefined, possibly disease activity or prior therapy.

Each patient's relapse followed autologous stem cell transplantation, and brentuximab vedotin exposure varied. Best response was recorded as complete response, partial response or progressive disease. A note on this clone: The antigen is unknown.

Using immunoSEQ multiplex PCR, the repertoire was profiled, and TCRdb retains in-frame clones only, with some absent. The data contain approximately 44,000 clones, about 71% of them singletons. After removal of 5 bases from V and 2 bases from J, the junction contained 8 bases not matched to a gene. CDR1 and CDR2 from the germline V gene are LNHDA and SQIVND (reference sequence). The CDR3 is made up of 15 amino acids. The sample here was peripheral blood mononuclear cells (PBMCs), taken at baseline. The receptor was isolated from a human donor with classical Hodgkin lymphoma. This chain links TRBV19 with TRBJ1-1; 7 nucleotides agree with TRBD1. In nucleotides, the CDR3 is TGTGCCAGTAGTCGGAGGGGGCCACCAAACACTGAAGCTTTCTTT. Protein product: CASSRRGPPNTEAFF.